This entry lists 19 T cell receptor beta chains sequenced from one sample in a study of T cell repertoires in cytomegalovirus infection. Via MiXCR, TCRdb re-called the reads, giving one row per CDR3 protein. There are some 920,000 distinct CDR3 sequences in the sample; 30% to 40% occur only once, and over 12% lies in the top ten. These receptors' targets are unknown. The sample was cultured CD8+ T cells from PBMCs, taken from culture after CMV antigen stimulation. The receptors here all came from a human donor in good health (CMV status not recorded). Some clones in this sample may be carry-over from other donors' samples.

The V gene is TRBV2, the J gene TRBJ1-3, with a tentative D call TRBD1 (6 bases). The V and J ends lost 4 bases and 4 bases respectively, with 11 bases between them. This CDR3 is built from 14 residues. The germline gives CDR1 SNHLY, CDR2 FYNNEI. The CDR3 spells CASSANRAGNTIYF. The DNA of the CDR3 is TGTGCCAGCAGTGCTAACAGGGCCGGAAACACCATATATTTT.

The chain links TRBV11-3 to TRBJ2-1; TRBD1 agrees at 9 bases. The germline V gene has CDR1 SGHNT and CDR2 YENEEA. The V segment lost 5 bases and the J segment 5 bases; nucleotides outside the gene matches: 16. This CDR3 has 18 residues. This CDR3 is CASSAPSSGTGIHNEQFF. The CDR3 coding sequence is TGTGCCAGCAGCGCCCCCTCTTCCGGGACAGGGATACACAATGAGCAGTTCTTC.

In DNA form, the CDR3 reads TGCAGCGTTGATCCAGGGAAATACACCGGGGAGCTGTTTTTT. Translation gives CSVDPGKYTGELFF. The V and J genes are TRBV29-1 and TRBJ2-2, with a possible D match to TRBD1 (5 bases). The CDR3 covers 14 residues. Trimming stripped 3 bases from V and 3 bases from J, with 11 bases between. Germline CDR1 reads SQVTM; CDR2 reads ANQGSEA.

Turning to this clonotype: This may arise from a read error, as a much more abundant clone is one base away. This sequence joins TRBV7-8 and TRBJ1-6; no reliable D call. CDR3 length: 14 amino acids. The germline V gene has CDR1 SGHVS and CDR2 FQNEAQ. CDR3 region: CARSLTSMDSPLHF. CDR3 DNA sequence: TGTGCCCGCAGCTTGACTTCCATGGATTCACCCCTCCACTTT.

This clonotype was seen a few times. The chain carries TRBV7-7 and TRBJ1-3; 7 bases agree with TRBD1. Germline CDR1 reads SSHAT; CDR2 reads FNYEAQ (reference sequence). The CDR3 is 14 amino acids. CDR3 in DNA: TGTGCTAGCCGACGGAGGGGGCTAGGAAACACCATATATTTT. The encoded protein is CASRRRGLGNTIYF.

The rearrangement uses TRBV10-3 and TRBJ2-6; tentatively, D is TRBD1 or TRBD2 (6 bases each). CDR1 is ENHRY, CDR2 SYGVKD, per germline. The CDR3 is made up of 16 amino acids. The V gene lost 6 bases and the J gene lost 0 bases, with 12 bases spanning the gap. The CDR3: CAIRDRGDSGANVLTF. The CDR3 DNA reads as TGTGCCATCAGGGATAGGGGGGACTCTGGGGCCAACGTCCTGACTTTC.

The chain recombines TRBV29-1 with TRBJ2-3; D gene unclear. CDR1 and CDR2 from the germline V gene are SQVTM and ANQGSEA. V lost 1 base and J 4 bases, leaving 6 bases between the germline ends. The CDR3 is made up of 12 amino acids. The CDR3 DNA sequence: TGCAGCGTTGAAGCCCAGGCAGATACGCAGTATTTT. It translates to CSVEAQADTQYF.

The V and J genes are TRBV6-2 or TRBV6-3 and TRBJ1-2; D gene unclear. Germline V gene data show CDR1 as MNHEY and CDR2 as SVGEGT. V gave up 8 bases and J gave up 2 bases, with 27 bases separating them. The CDR3 sequence is 18 residues long. The CDR3 coding sequence is TGTGCCAGCGACGGAGGACCACTTGGGTCGGCAGCAAACTATGGCTACACCTTC. This encodes CASDGGPLGSAANYGYTF.

The chain is built from TRBV9 and TRBJ1-1, with D unresolved. Trimming pared 2 bases from V and 1 base from J, leaving 9 bases between. Per the germline V gene, CDR1 is SGDLS and CDR2 is YYNGEE. The CDR3 covers 14 residues. The CDR3 sequence is CASSVFAGNTEAFF. CDR3 bases: TGTGCCAGCAGCGTGTTCGCGGGGAACACTGAAGCTTTCTTT.

At least ten counts were recorded for this clonotype. The V gene is TRBV12-3 or TRBV12-4, the J gene TRBJ2-3; 10 bases are a match to TRBD2. J was trimmed by 2 bases and V by 1 base; bases with no gene match: 3. The CDR3 contains 16 residues. The CDR3 spells CASSLGTSGNTDTQYF. The DNA of the CDR3 is TGTGCCAGCAGTTTAGGGACTAGCGGAAACACAGATACGCAGTATTTT.

This clonotype has a handful of counts. Mismatch with germline at one junction end may stem from a read error. The chain employs TRBV7-7 and TRBJ2-5; TRBD1 aligns across 11 bases. Germline values: CDR1 SSHAT, CDR2 FNYEAQ (reference sequence). The CDR3 runs to 14 residues. This CDR3 reads CASSTDRGRETQYF. The CDR3 DNA follows: TGTGCTAGCAGCACGGACAGGGGGCGAGAGACCCAGTACTTC.

V and J are TRBV24-1 and TRBJ1-1; D call uncertain. Trimming cost V 4 bases and J 11 bases, with 16 bases left between them. CDR3 length: 13 residues. Looked up from germline, CDR1 is KGHDR and CDR2 is SFDVKD. CDR3 residues: CATSETATGVAFF. The CDR3 bases are TGTGCCACCAGTGAAACGGCGACCGGAGTGGCTTTCTTT.

The CDR3 coding sequence is TGTGCCAGCAGTACAGAAGAGACCCAGTACTTC. Residues: CASSTEETQYF. The V gene is TRBV6-5, the J gene TRBJ2-5; D is uncertain. CDR1 is MNHEY, CDR2 SVGAGI, per germline. The CDR3 sequence is 11 residues long. Trimming took off 5 bases at V and 3 bases at J, with 4 bases between the two ends.

This clonotype was found a few times. The CDR3 here is CASSFPGTALITEAFF. The CDR3 bases are TGTGCCAGCAGCTTTCCAGGGACAGCTTTAATCACTGAAGCTTTCTTT. The V and J genes are TRBV7-9 and TRBJ1-1; 7 bases fit TRBD1. Losses at the gene ends were 3 bases for V and 4 bases for J; bases not matched to a gene: 11. The CDR3 spans 16 residues. Germline assignment: CDR1 SEHNR and CDR2 FQNEAQ (reference sequence).

The rearrangement links TRBV29-1 to TRBJ2-1; 7 nucleotides agree with TRBD2. This CDR3 spans 14 amino acids. Germline V CDR1 and CDR2: SQVTM, ANQGSEA. With V trimmed by 4 bases and J by 0 bases, 3 bases remained unmatched. The CDR3 coding sequence is TGCAGCGTTGGGCGGGAGAGCTCCTACAATGAGCAGTTCTTC. It translates to CSVGRESSYNEQFF.

The chain couples TRBV5-8 to TRBJ2-5; 7 bases match TRBD1. J was trimmed by 2 bases and V by 0 bases; bases with no gene match: 10. The CDR3 length is 17 residues. Germline assignment: CDR1 SGHTS and CDR2 YDEGEE. The CDR3 region has the DNA TGTGCCAGCAGCTTGGATCGCCCGGAGACAGGGCAAGAGACCCAGTACTTC. Protein product: CASSLDRPETGQETQYF.

The chain combines TRBV27 with TRBJ2-4, with D perhaps matching TRBD2 (6 bases). Trimming stripped 5 bases from V and 0 bases from J, with 11 bases between. The germline V gene has CDR1 MNHEY and CDR2 SMNVEV (reference sequence). This CDR3 comprises 15 residues. Here the CDR3 DNA reads TGTGCCAGCAGTCCGACGGGACTAGCCAAAAACATTCAGTACTTC. It specifies CASSPTGLAKNIQYF.

This clonotype was seen a few times. The rearrangement uses TRBV9 and TRBJ2-1; a weak D match, TRBD2 (6 bases). This CDR3 has 14 amino acids. V was pared by 0 bases and J by 9 bases, with 13 bases between. Looked up from germline, CDR1 is SGDLS and CDR2 is YYNGEE. The CDR3 loop reads CASSVGGGAGEQFF. DNA of the CDR3: TGTGCCAGCAGCGTAGGTGGAGGGGCAGGTGAGCAGTTCTTC.

Points on this clonotype: Germline and junction disagree at one end, which may indicate a read error. The rearrangement joins TRBV4-3 to TRBJ1-2; D is undetermined. Germline CDR1 reads LGHNA; CDR2 reads YSLEER. CDR3 length: 15 amino acids. The CDR3 DNA follows: TGCGCCAGCAGCCAAGCCGGGCCAGCCGACTATGGCTGCACCTTC. Translation gives CASSQAGPADYGCTF.